These 13 T cell receptor beta chains share one sample of origin, sequenced in a study of CD8+ T cells in alopecia areata. Treatment noted: oral pan-JAK inhibitor, 5-10 mg twice daily. As the sequencing template, cDNA was produced by extracting RNA and reverse transcribing it. Clones were sequenced by immunoSEQ multiplex PCR, and TCRdb holds only the in-frame ones, with some missing. The table has approximately 45,000 clones, around three fifths seen once. The sample here was CD8+ T cells sorted from blood, taken at week 4, from a patient treated with tofacitinib. All receptors derive from a human donor with alopecia areata.

Regarding this clone: A junction boundary mismatches the germline segment, possibly from a read error. The chain is built from TRBV5-6 and TRBJ1-5, with D unresolved. The CDR3 spans 13 residues. Germline CDR1 and CDR2: SGHDT and YYEEEE. CDR3 loop: CASSIRMGRGVTF. CDR3 DNA sequence: TGTGCCAGCAGCATACGAATGGGTCGGGGTGTAACTTTT. The complete variable domain, with remaining parts taken from reference TRBV5-6 and TRBJ1-5, reads DAGVTQSPTHLIKTRGQQVTLRCSPKSGHDTVSWYQQALGQGPQFIFQYYEEEERQRGNFPDRFSGHQFPNYSSELNVNALLLGDSALYLCASSIRMGRGVTFGDGTRLSIL.

The chain carries TRBV19 and TRBJ1-1, with unresolved D. The ends were cut back, 6 bases at V and 5 bases at J, with 16 bases in the middle. Germline-derived CDR1 and CDR2 are LNHDA and SQIVND (reference sequence). This CDR3 is built from 14 residues. The CDR3 loop reads CASSLSPDLTEAFF. The CDR3 coding sequence is TGTGCCAGTAGCCTTTCACCCGACCTAACTGAAGCTTTCTTT.

The gene calls are TRBV7-9 and TRBJ1-6; D possibly corresponds to TRBD1 (5 bases). This CDR3 has 16 amino acids. Trimming took 1 base from V and 10 from J, leaving 17 bases between them. From germline, CDR1 is SEHNR and CDR2 FQNEAQ (reference sequence). CDR3 bases: TGTGCCAGCAGCTTAGTACAGGCCTTGGGTCGCTCACCCCTCCACTTT. Translation: CASSLVQALGRSPLHF.

This chain connects TRBV7-9 to TRBJ2-7; D unclear. Germline CDR1 and CDR2: SEHNR and FQNEAQ (reference sequence). V gave up 4 bases and J gave up 0 bases, with 4 bases separating them. There are 12 residues in the CDR3. CDR3 DNA sequence: TGTGCCAGCAGCTCCAGCTCCTACGAGCAGTACTTC. Encoded protein: CASSSSSYEQYF.

V gene TRBV29-1 combines with J gene TRBJ2-5; 8 positions match TRBD1. The CDR3 contains 14 residues. The ends lost 1 base at V and 3 bases at J; junction bases unmatched: 4. Germline lookup yields CDR1 SQVTM and CDR2 ANQGSEA. CDR3 protein: CSVEGQGFKETQYF. The CDR3 DNA is TGCAGCGTTGAAGGACAGGGGTTCAAAGAGACCCAGTACTTC.

J is TRBJ2-5 and V is TRBV10-2; no definite D call. The CDR3 extends over 14 amino acids. CDR1 is WSHSY, CDR2 SAAADI, per germline. V was cut by 7 bases and J by 1 base, with 13 bases left in between. CDR3 in DNA: TGCGCCAGCACCACGAGACCAGGCCAAGAGACCCAGTACTTC. Protein sequence: CASTTRPGQETQYF.

A few counts support this clone. The chain carries TRBV27 and TRBJ2-7; D gene uncertain. From germline, CDR1 is MNHEY and CDR2 SMNVEV (reference sequence). V lost 3 bases, J lost 2 bases, and 8 bases lay in between. CDR3 length: 13 residues. The CDR3 protein is CASSLGRPYEQYF. In DNA form, the CDR3 reads TGTGCCAGCAGTTTGGGCAGACCCTACGAGCAGTACTTC.

The J gene is TRBJ2-6, the V gene TRBV13; D is unclear. Germline CDR1 and CDR2: PRHDT and FYEKMQ (reference sequence). The CDR3 contains 15 residues. V was cut by 5 bases and J by 0 bases, with 8 bases left in between. The CDR3 region is CASSLPRSGANVLTF. The CDR3 nucleotides are TGTGCCAGCAGCCTTCCCCGCTCTGGGGCCAACGTCCTGACTTTC. Supplemented by reference TRBV13 and TRBJ2-6, the full variable domain reads AAGVIQSPRHLIKEKRETATLKCYPIPRHDTVYWYQQGPGQDPQFLISFYEKMQSDKGSIPDRFSAQQFSDYHSELNMSSLELGDSALYFCASSLPRSGANVLTFGAGSRLTVL.

This sequence joins TRBV29-1 and TRBJ2-7; 12 bases align to TRBD1. CDR1 is SQVTM and CDR2 is ANQGSEA in the germline V gene. The CDR3 spans 14 residues. The trim removed 4 bases at V and 2 bases at J, leaving 3 bases unmatched. CDR3 in DNA: TGCAGCGTTGTGGGGACAGGGGGCGCCTACGAGCAGTACTTC. This gives the protein CSVVGTGGAYEQYF.

V is TRBV30 and J is TRBJ1-1; D uncertain. The CDR3 is 13 amino acids. Per the germline V gene, CDR1 is GTSNPN and CDR2 is SVGIG (reference sequence). V was cut by 2 bases and J by 2 bases, with 9 bases left in between. CDR3 in amino acids: CAWSTGFNTEAFF. In nucleotides, the CDR3 is TGTGCCTGGAGTACTGGATTTAACACTGAAGCTTTCTTT.

This clone was counted only a few times. The J gene is TRBJ1-2, the V gene TRBV29-1; D remains ambiguous. The CDR3 loop spans 16 amino acids. The ends were cut back, 7 bases at V and 5 bases at J, with 26 bases in the middle. CDR1 and CDR2 (germline): SQVTM, ANQGSEA. In DNA, the CDR3 is TGCAGCGCCACCACCACAGACACCTCGGGAGCATATGGCTACACCTTC. This gives the protein CSATTTDTSGAYGYTF. Combining the CDR3 with reference TRBV29-1 and TRBJ1-2 gives the whole variable domain SAVISQKPSRDICQRGTSLTIQCQVDSQVTMMFWYRQQPGQSLTLIATANQGSEATYESGFVIDKFPISRPNLTFSTLTVSNMSPEDSSIYLCSATTTDTSGAYGYTFGSGTRLTVV.

The chain combines TRBV7-2 with TRBJ2-1, with D possibly TRBD2 on 5 matching bases. Trimming stripped 5 bases from V and 8 bases from J, with 22 bases between. CDR1 is SGHTA and CDR2 is FQGNSA in the germline V gene. The length of the CDR3 is 16 residues. This chain's CDR3 is CASSVGADLYDDEQFF. In DNA, the CDR3 is TGTGCCAGCAGCGTAGGAGCGGATCTGTACGACGATGAGCAGTTCTTC.

The chain couples TRBV7-8 to TRBJ2-7; TRBD1 might be the D (5 bases). V dropped 1 base and J dropped 0 bases, with 10 bases sitting between them. This CDR3 contains 15 residues. The germline V gene has CDR1 SGHVS and CDR2 FQNEAQ. For the CDR3, the DNA is TGTGCCAGCAGCTTAGGTGTGGGGCACTCCTACGAGCAGTACTTC. Protein sequence: CASSLGVGHSYEQYF.